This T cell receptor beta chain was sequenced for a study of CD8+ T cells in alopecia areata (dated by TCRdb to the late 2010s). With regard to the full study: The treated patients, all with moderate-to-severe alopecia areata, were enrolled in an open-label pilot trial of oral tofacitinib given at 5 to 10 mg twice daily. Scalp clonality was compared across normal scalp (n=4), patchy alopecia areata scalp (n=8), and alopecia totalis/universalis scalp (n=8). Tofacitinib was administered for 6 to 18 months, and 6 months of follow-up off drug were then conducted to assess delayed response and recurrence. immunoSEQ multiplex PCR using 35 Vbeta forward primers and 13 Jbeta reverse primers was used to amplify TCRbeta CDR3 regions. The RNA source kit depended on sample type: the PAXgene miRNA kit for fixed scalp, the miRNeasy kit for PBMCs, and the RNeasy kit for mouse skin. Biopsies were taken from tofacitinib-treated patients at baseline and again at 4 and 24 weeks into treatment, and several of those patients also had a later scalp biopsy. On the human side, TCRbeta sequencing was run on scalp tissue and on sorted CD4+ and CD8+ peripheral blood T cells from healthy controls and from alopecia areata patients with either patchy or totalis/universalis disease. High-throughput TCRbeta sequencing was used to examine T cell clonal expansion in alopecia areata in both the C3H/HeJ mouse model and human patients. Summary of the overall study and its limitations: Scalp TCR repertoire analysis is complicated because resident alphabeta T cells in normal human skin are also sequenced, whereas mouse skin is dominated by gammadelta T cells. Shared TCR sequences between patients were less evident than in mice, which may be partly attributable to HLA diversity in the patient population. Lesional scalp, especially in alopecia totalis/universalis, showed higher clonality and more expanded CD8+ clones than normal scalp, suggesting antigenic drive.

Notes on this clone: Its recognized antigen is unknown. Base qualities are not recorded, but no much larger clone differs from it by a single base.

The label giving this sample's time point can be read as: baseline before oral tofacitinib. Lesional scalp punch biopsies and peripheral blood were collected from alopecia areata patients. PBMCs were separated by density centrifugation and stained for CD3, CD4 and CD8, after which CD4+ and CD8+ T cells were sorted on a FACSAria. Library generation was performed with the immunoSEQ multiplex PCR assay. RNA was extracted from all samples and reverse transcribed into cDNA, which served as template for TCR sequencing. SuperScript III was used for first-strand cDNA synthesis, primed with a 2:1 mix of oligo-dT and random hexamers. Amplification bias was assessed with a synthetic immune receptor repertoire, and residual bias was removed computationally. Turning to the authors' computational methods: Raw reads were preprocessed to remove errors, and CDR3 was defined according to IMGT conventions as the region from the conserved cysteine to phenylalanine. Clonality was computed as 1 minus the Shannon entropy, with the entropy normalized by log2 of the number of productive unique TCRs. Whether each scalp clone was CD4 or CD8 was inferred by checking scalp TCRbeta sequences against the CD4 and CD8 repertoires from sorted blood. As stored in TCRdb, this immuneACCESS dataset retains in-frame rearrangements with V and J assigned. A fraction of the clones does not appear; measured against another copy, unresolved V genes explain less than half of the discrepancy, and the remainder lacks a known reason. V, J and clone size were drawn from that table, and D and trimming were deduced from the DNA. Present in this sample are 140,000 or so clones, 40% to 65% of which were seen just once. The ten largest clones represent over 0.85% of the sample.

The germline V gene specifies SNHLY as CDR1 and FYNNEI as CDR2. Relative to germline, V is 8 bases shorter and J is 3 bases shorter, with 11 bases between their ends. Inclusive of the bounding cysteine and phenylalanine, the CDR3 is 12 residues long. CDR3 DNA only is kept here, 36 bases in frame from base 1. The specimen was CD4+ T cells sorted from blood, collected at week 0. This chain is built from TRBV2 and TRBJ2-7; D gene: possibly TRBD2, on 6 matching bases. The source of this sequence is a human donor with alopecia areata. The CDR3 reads CASQLGSYEQYF. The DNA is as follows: TGTGCCAGCCAGCTCGGGAGCTACGAGCAGTACTTC.